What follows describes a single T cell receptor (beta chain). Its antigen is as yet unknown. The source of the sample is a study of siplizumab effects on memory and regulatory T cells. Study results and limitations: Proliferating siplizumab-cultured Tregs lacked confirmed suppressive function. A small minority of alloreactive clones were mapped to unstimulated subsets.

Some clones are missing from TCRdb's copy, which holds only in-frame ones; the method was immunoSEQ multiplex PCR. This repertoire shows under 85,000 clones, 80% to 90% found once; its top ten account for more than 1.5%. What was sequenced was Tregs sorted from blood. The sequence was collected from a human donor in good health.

The CDR3 here is CATSRGYQGSATNEKLFF. The CDR3 region has the DNA TGTGCCACCAGCAGAGGCTATCAGGGGTCTGCAACTAATGAAAAACTGTTTTTT. The chain carries TRBV15 and TRBJ1-4; TRBD1 is a possible D gene (6 bases). Germline V gives CDR1 LNHNV, CDR2 YYDKDF (reference sequence). The V and J ends lost 1 base and 0 bases respectively, with 15 bases between them. The CDR3 contains 18 residues.